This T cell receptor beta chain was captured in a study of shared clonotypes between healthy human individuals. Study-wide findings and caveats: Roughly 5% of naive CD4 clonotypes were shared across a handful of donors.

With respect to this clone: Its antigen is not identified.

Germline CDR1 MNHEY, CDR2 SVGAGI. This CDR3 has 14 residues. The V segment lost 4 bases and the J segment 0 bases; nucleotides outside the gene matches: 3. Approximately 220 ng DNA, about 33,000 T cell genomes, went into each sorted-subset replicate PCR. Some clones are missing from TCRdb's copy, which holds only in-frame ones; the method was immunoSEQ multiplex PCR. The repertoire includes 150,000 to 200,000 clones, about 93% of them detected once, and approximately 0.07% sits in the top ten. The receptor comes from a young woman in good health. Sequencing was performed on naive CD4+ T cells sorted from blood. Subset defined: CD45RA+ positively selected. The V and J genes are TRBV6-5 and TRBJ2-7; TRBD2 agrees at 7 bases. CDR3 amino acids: CASSLSSGSYEQYF. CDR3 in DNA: TGTGCCAGCAGTTTATCTAGCGGCTCCTACGAGCAGTACTTC.